The 21 T cell receptor beta chains reported below all come from one sample, sequenced in a study of blood T cell repertoires in COVID-19. Some clones are missing from TCRdb's copy, which holds only in-frame ones; the method was immunoSEQ multiplex PCR. This table holds roughly 150,000 clones, approximately 87% found once. Input material: peripheral blood. These TCRs come from a woman in her 70s with acute or convalescent COVID-19.

This clone was seen just once. The chain employs TRBV19 and TRBJ2-2; possible D gene TRBD1, 6 bases. In germline, CDR1 is LNHDA, CDR2 SQIVND (reference sequence). The CDR3 spans 16 residues. Trimming stripped 3 bases from V and 0 bases from J, with 11 bases between. The CDR3 sequence: CASSIRTVTNTGELFF. The CDR3 DNA is TGTGCCAGTAGTATCCGGACAGTTACGAACACCGGGGAGCTGTTTTTT.

This clone was seen only once. The V call is TRBV7-2, the J call TRBJ2-1; a weak D match, TRBD2 (6 bases). CDR1 is SGHTA and CDR2 is FQGNSA in the germline V gene. This CDR3 has 13 residues. V lost 4 bases and J 5 bases, leaving 9 bases between the germline ends. CDR3 DNA sequence: TGTGCCAGCAGCTCCGGGAGTAACAATGAGCAGTTCTTC. Translation gives CASSSGSNNEQFF.

CDR3 protein: CATMTAQYGYTF. As DNA, the CDR3 is TGTGCCACCATGACAGCCCAATATGGCTACACCTTC. This chain joins TRBV6-5 and TRBJ1-2, with a tentative D call TRBD1 (5 bases). Germline V gene sequence: CDR1 MNHEY, CDR2 SVGAGI. The CDR3 covers 12 residues. V was clipped by 10 bases and J by 5 bases, with 14 bases between them.

The chain joins TRBV9 to TRBJ2-1; TRBD2 agrees at 12 bases. The germline gives CDR1 SGDLS, CDR2 YYNGEE. The junction had 8 bases not matched to a gene; V was cut back by 3 bases and J by 7 bases. This CDR3 comprises 16 residues. The CDR3: CASSASGGASGNEQFF. CDR3 DNA: TGTGCCAGCAGCGCTAGCGGGGGGGCCTCGGGTAATGAGCAGTTCTTC.

The rearrangement joins TRBV9 to TRBJ2-5, with D tentatively TRBD2 (6 bases). V lost 0 bases and J 1 base, leaving 10 bases between the germline ends. Germline CDR1 SGDLS, CDR2 YYNGEE. CDR3 length: 15 amino acids. The CDR3 sequence: CASSVVQGGQETQYF. As DNA, the CDR3 is TGTGCCAGCAGCGTAGTTCAGGGAGGCCAAGAGACCCAGTACTTC.

The chain recombines TRBV7-2 with TRBJ2-3, with 8 bases identical to TRBD2. CDR1 is SGHTA, CDR2 FQGNSA, per germline. V lost 3 bases and J lost 2; bases outside the gene matches: 7. The CDR3 covers 16 residues. CDR3: CASSFGAGVDTDTQYF. In nucleotides, the CDR3 is TGTGCCAGCAGCTTCGGAGCGGGGGTGGACACAGATACGCAGTATTTT.

The DNA for the CDR3 is TGTGCCAGCAGTGTAGGGCAGGGAAAAGTTTTCAATGAGCAGTTCTTC. Translated, it gives CASSVGQGKVFNEQFF. The V call is TRBV27, the J call TRBJ2-1, with D perhaps matching TRBD1 (5 bases). Per germline, CDR1 MNHEY and CDR2 SMNVEV (reference sequence). The CDR3 extends over 16 amino acids. Trimming pared 5 bases from V and 6 bases from J, leaving 20 bases between.

J is TRBJ1-2 and V is TRBV10-3; TRBD1 agrees at 11 bases. After removal of 7 bases from V and 7 bases from J, the junction contained 5 bases not matched to a gene. This CDR3 spans 13 amino acids. Looked up from germline, CDR1 is ENHRY and CDR2 is SYGVKD. DNA for the CDR3: TGTGCCATCAAATCGGGACAGGGGGGTGGCTACACCTTC. Protein: CAIKSGQGGGYTF.

The V call is TRBV7-2, the J call TRBJ1-5, with TRBD1 matching 7 bases. Germline-derived CDR1 and CDR2 are SGHTA and FQGNSA. V lost 4 bases and J lost 4; bases outside the gene matches: 1. CDR3 size: 13 residues. The chain's CDR3 is CASSSQGNQPQHF. In nucleotides, the CDR3 is TGTGCCAGCAGCTCACAGGGGAATCAGCCCCAGCATTTT.

V is TRBV6-2 or TRBV6-3 and J is TRBJ2-7, with 10 bases identical to TRBD1. J lost 3 bases, V lost 2 bases, and 4 bases had no gene match. The CDR3 is made up of 15 amino acids. Germline lookup yields CDR1 MNHEY and CDR2 SVGEGT. CDR3 in DNA: TGTGCCAGCAGTTACGAGGGACAGGGGTACTACGAGCAGTACTTC. It is translated as CASSYEGQGYYEQYF.

The CDR3 here is CASSPRSAQGPNEKLFF. In DNA form, the CDR3 reads TGTGCCAGCTCACCAAGGTCGGCACAGGGACCAAATGAAAAACTGTTTTTT. V and J are TRBV18 and TRBJ1-4, with TRBD1 as a possible D gene (6 bases). Trimming shortened V by 2 bases and J by 5 bases, and 18 bases separated the two germline ends. The CDR3 has 17 amino acids. Germline V CDR1 and CDR2: KGHSH, LQKENI.

The gene calls are TRBV18 and TRBJ1-4; 9 nucleotides align to TRBD1. CDR3 length: 13 amino acids. Trimming at V came to 6 bases and at J to 8 bases, leaving 4 bases not matched to a gene. The germline V gene encodes CDR1 KGHSH and CDR2 LQKENI. The CDR3 loop reads CASSRDRVEKLFF. CDR3 coding DNA: TGTGCCAGCTCGAGGGACAGGGTCGAAAAACTGTTTTTT.

This clone was picked up one time. V usage is TRBV6-6 and J usage is TRBJ2-1, with D possibly being TRBD2 (5 bases). This CDR3 region has 14 residues. The V gene's germline CDR1 is MNHNY and CDR2 SVGAGI (reference sequence). Trimming cost V 6 bases and J 0 bases, with 9 bases left between them. The CDR3: CASSLRGSYNEQFF. CDR3 nucleotides: TGTGCCAGCAGCCTCCGGGGCTCCTACAATGAGCAGTTCTTC.

V usage is TRBV3-1 (or the pseudogene TRBV3-2) and J usage is TRBJ1-1, with D perhaps TRBD1 (5 bases). Trimming left V 5 bases short and J 0 bases short, with 16 bases between. Germline assignment: CDR1 LGHDT and CDR2 YNNKEL (reference sequence). This CDR3 contains 16 residues. The CDR3 spells CASSFLGAGMNTEAFF. As DNA, the CDR3 is TGTGCCAGCAGCTTTCTTGGGGCGGGAATGAACACTGAAGCTTTCTTT.

A remark on this clone: The same CDR3 arises from other DNA sequences in this sample as well. This chain joins TRBV28 and TRBJ1-2; 8 nucleotides line up with TRBD1. The J segment lost 8 bases and the V segment lost 5 bases, leaving 7 bases of the junction unmatched. The CDR3 contains 13 residues. CDR1 is MDHEN and CDR2 is SYDVKM in the germline V gene. The CDR3 is CASSLGQGGGYTF. In nucleotides, the CDR3 is TGTGCCAGCAGTCTCGGACAGGGAGGAGGCTACACCTTC.

This rearrangement joins TRBV30 to TRBJ2-2; D uncertain. The CDR3 sequence is 15 residues long. Trimming took 2 bases from V and 6 from J, leaving 16 bases between them. Germline-derived CDR1 and CDR2 are GTSNPN and SVGIG (reference sequence). CDR3 nucleotides: TGTGCCTGGAGTCCCCCTGGAGCGTCCGCCGGGGAGCTGTTTTTT. Protein sequence: CAWSPPGASAGELFF.

The V and J genes are TRBV5-1 and TRBJ1-2; D is possibly TRBD1 (5 bases). Trimming stripped 0 bases from V and 7 bases from J, with 19 bases between. This CDR3 region has 16 residues. Germline CDR1 and CDR2: SGHRS and YFSETQ. The CDR3 here is CASSLELGRGGSGYTF. CDR3 nucleotide sequence: TGCGCCAGCAGCTTGGAGCTAGGGAGGGGAGGTTCTGGCTACACCTTC.

The chain has TRBV19 and TRBJ2-3, with 15 bases identical to TRBD2. With 6 bases clipped from V and 7 bases from J, the junction kept 17 bases outside the gene matches. Germline V gene data show CDR1 as LNHDA and CDR2 as SQIVND (reference sequence). The CDR3 is made up of 19 amino acids. The CDR3 sequence is CASSNTGTSGRRQSNTQYF. In nucleotides, the CDR3 is TGTGCCAGTAGCAATACCGGGACTAGCGGGAGGAGGCAATCAAATACGCAGTATTTT.

This sequence joins TRBV6-5 and TRBJ1-4; D is possibly TRBD1 (6 bases). The CDR3 loop spans 10 amino acids. Per the germline V gene, CDR1 is MNHEY and CDR2 is SVGAGI. The ends were cut back, 8 bases at V and 15 bases at J, with 13 bases in the middle. The CDR3 DNA sequence: TGTGCCAGCCAGGGGTTAGATGTGTTTTTT. It yields the protein CASQGLDVFF.

This clone came up a few times. CDR3 residues: CASSIDVGGSYGYTF. The CDR3 nucleotides are TGTGCCAGTAGTATAGATGTTGGGGGCAGCTATGGCTACACCTTC. The chain couples TRBV19 to TRBJ1-2, with TRBD1 as a possible D gene (6 bases). Germline V gives CDR1 LNHDA, CDR2 SQIVND (reference sequence). Trimming removed 0 bases at V and 4 bases at J, with 12 bases between. The CDR3 spans 15 residues.

The rearrangement uses TRBV6-5 and TRBJ1-6; D not certain. This CDR3 contains 14 residues. The germline gives CDR1 MNHEY, CDR2 SVGAGI. Trimming cost V 6 bases and J 6 bases, with 12 bases left between them. The CDR3 nucleotides read TGTGCCAGCAGCAAACCAGGATTTAATTCACCCCTCCACTTT. It translates to CASSKPGFNSPLHF.